This T cell receptor beta chain was captured in a study of shared clonotypes between healthy human individuals. Study-level background: Serving as donors were two women and a few men, whose ages spanned 18 to 49. Study results and caveats: Richness estimates generally favored naive over memory subsets.

Clones were read by immunoSEQ multiplex PCR, and TCRdb kept only the in-frame ones, dropping some. The repertoire holds about 990,000 clones, with 75% to 80% as singletons. Germline V lookup: CDR1 SGHTA, CDR2 FQGNSA. The CDR3 is made up of 13 amino acids. The V end was cut by 3 bases, the J end by 6 bases, with 9 bases between. Note on this clone: No antigen is known for it.

This sequence was found in a man between 18 and 29 years old in good health. Some clones in this sample may be carry-over from other donors' samples. The chain has TRBV7-2 and TRBJ1-5, with D perhaps matching TRBD1 (5 bases). The sequenced sample was memory CD4+ T cells from PBMCs. Documented subset: CD45RA-negative fraction. CDR3 amino acids: CASSFGTPQPQHF. CDR3 DNA sequence: TGTGCCAGCAGCTTCGGGACCCCTCAGCCCCAGCATTTT.